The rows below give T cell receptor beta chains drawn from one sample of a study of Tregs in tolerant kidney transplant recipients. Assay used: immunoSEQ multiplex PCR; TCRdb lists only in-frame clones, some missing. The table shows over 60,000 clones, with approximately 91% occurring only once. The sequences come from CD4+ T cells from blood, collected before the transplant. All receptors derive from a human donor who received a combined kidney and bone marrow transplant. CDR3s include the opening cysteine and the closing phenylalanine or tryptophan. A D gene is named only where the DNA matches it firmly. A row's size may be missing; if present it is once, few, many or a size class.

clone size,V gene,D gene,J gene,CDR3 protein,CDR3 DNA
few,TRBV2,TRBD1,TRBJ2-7,CASSGGQGRHEQYF,TGTGCCAGCAGCGGGGGACAGGGGAGGCACGAGCAGTACTTC
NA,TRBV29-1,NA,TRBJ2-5,CSVRRPLSQETQYF,TGCAGCGTTAGGAGACCGTTGTCCCAAGAGACCCAGTACTTC
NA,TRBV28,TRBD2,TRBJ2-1,CASSLGMGLPYNEQFF,TGTGCCAGCAGTTTAGGTATGGGACTACCCTACAATGAGCAGTTCTTC
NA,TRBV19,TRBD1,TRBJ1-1,CASSGQVNTEAFF,TGTGCCAGTAGTGGACAGGTGAACACTGAAGCTTTCTTT
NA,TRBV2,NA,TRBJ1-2,CASSVLQANGYTF,TGTGCCAGCAGTGTCTTACAGGCAAATGGCTACACCTTC
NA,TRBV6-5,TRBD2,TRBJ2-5,CASTPLAGGMETQYF,TGTGCCAGCACCCCATTAGCGGGAGGGATGGAGACCCAGTACTTC
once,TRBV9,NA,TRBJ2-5,CASSVTTGRETQYF,TGTGCCAGCAGCGTAACCACAGGGCGAGAGACCCAGTACTTC
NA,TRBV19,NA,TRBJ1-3,CASSRGDTLSSGNTIYF,TGTGCCAGTAGTCGAGGGGACACTTTGAGCTCTGGAAACACCATATATTTT
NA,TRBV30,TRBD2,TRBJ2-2,CAWSKTRTSGSGGELFF,TGTGCCTGGAGTAAGACACGGACTAGCGGGAGTGGCGGGGAGCTGTTTTTT
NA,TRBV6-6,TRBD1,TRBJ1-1,CASSRPLTGINTEAFF,TGTGCCAGCAGTCGGCCCTTGACAGGGATTAACACTGAAGCTTTCTTT
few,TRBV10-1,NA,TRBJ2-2,CASSQPGTGELFF,TGCGCCAGCAGTCAACCGGGAACCGGGGAGCTGTTTTTT
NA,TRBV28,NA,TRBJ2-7,CASSPGAVGGIYEQYF,TGTGCCAGCAGCCCCGGAGCGGTAGGAGGAATCTACGAGCAGTACTTC
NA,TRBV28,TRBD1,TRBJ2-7,CASRYTGGAPGEQYF,TGTGCCAGCAGATATACAGGGGGCGCTCCGGGGGAGCAGTACTTC
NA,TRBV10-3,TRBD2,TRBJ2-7,CAISESLAAPYEQYF,TGTGCCATCAGTGAGAGTCTAGCGGCACCCTACGAGCAGTACTTC
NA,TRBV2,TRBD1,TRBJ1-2,CASSKDRGYGYTF,TGTGCCAGCAGTAAGGACAGGGGCTATGGCTACACCTTC
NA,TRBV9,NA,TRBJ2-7,CASSPVSGPYEQYF,TGTGCCAGCAGCCCCGTTAGCGGCCCCTACGAGCAGTACTTC
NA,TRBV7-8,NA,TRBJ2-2,CASSNRLGGNTGELFF,TGTGCCAGCAGCAATCGACTAGGAGGGAACACCGGGGAGCTGTTTTTT
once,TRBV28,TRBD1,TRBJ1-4,CASSPPGTGYEEKLFF,TGTGCCAGCAGTCCCCCCGGGACAGGGTACGAGGAAAAACTGTTTTTT
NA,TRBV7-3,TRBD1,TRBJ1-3,CASSLTGISGNTIYF,TGTGCCAGCAGCTTGACAGGGATCTCTGGAAACACCATATATTTT
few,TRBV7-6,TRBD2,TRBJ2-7,CASSLSRAGAGHEQYF,TGTGCCAGCAGCTTGAGTAGAGCGGGAGCAGGCCACGAGCAGTACTTC
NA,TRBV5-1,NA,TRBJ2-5,CASSLALSGFETQYF,TGCGCCAGCAGCTTGGCCCTGAGCGGGTTTGAGACCCAGTACTTC
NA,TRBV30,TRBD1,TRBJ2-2,CATPGQANTGELFF,TGTGCCACCCCAGGACAGGCGAACACCGGGGAGCTGTTTTTT
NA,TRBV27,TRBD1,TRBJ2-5,CASSRRPGQGGYQETQYF,TGTGCCAGCAGTCGACGACCGGGACAGGGAGGTTACCAAGAGACCCAGTACTTC
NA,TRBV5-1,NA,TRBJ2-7,CASSPRGGSSYEQYF,TGCGCCAGCAGCCCACGAGGAGGGAGTTCCTACGAGCAGTACTTC
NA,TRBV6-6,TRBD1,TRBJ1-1,CASSYTGTGRTEAFF,TGTGCCAGCAGTTACACGGGGACAGGGCGCACTGAAGCTTTCTTT
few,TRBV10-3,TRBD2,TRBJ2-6,CAALGEGAYSGANVLTF,TGTGCCGCCCTCGGGGAGGGCGCATACTCTGGGGCCAACGTCCTGACTTTC